This record looks at one T cell receptor (beta chain) sequence and its context. Its matching antigen is unknown. This specimen belongs to a study of T cell repertoires in cytomegalovirus infection. CDR1 and CDR2 from the germline V gene are SGHNT and YYREEE (reference sequence). This CDR3 has 14 amino acids. Trimming pared 0 bases from V and 0 bases from J, leaving 5 bases between. MiXCR was run by TCRdb on the reads, yielding one entry per CDR3 protein. This repertoire shows about 570,000 distinct CDR3 sequences, almost 40% found once; its top ten account for around 48%. The origin of this receptor is a human donor in good health (CMV status not recorded). Some clones in this sample may be carry-over from other donors' samples. The chain recombines TRBV5-4 with TRBJ2-3; D gene ambiguous. The material sequenced was cultured PBMCs, taken from culture after CMV antigen stimulation. The CDR3 DNA reads TGTGCCAGCAGCTTGGACTATAGCACAGATACGCAGTATTTT. Translation: CASSLDYSTDTQYF.